Reported below is one T cell receptor beta chain. What this receptor recognizes is not known. Base qualities are not recorded, but no much larger clone differs from it by a single base. The CDR3 runs 15 residues from the cysteine to the phenylalanine. Only CDR3 DNA is held: 45 bases, read in frame from base 1. According to the germline V gene, CDR1 reads MNHNS and CDR2 reads SASEGT. After removal of 4 bases from V and 3 bases from J, the junction retains 3 bases not matched to a gene. This sample is part of a study of T cell changes during pregnancy in multiple sclerosis (dated by TCRdb to the late 2010s). Context from the whole study: Changes in the T cell repertoire over the course of pregnancy were examined in this study in women with multiple sclerosis.

Libraries came from the immunoSEQ multiplex PCR assay. The table comes from immuneACCESS by way of TCRdb, which keeps in-frame sequences with V and J called. Part of the clones is missing from these tables; in studies checked, under half for an unresolved V gene and the rest for unknown reasons. The sample yields approximately 87,000 clones; over 80% were counted once. The top ten clones comprise approximately 0.43% of the sample. The chain links TRBV6-1 with TRBJ2-7, and TRBD2 matches 13 of the central bases. The receptor was derived from a female donor with multiple sclerosis, enrolled in a pregnancy study. The sequences come from CD4+ T cells from peripheral blood mononuclear cells, collected in the second trimester of pregnancy. The CDR3 is CASSARTSGSYEQYF. At the DNA level, the sequence is TGTGCCAGCAGTGCCCGGACTAGCGGGAGCTACGAGCAGTACTTC.